This TCR beta chain was obtained from a study of T cell changes during pregnancy in multiple sclerosis (dated by TCRdb to between 2018 and 2021). In terms of the full investigation: The study examined how the T cell repertoire changed over the course of pregnancy in women with multiple sclerosis.

The protocol used for the library was the immunoSEQ multiplex PCR assay. What TCRdb holds here is the immuneACCESS table cut down to in-frame rearrangements. Part of the clones is not present; checked against another copy, under half of the missing clones reflect an unresolved V gene, and the others are unexplained. The sample table records 45,000 to 55,000 clones; roughly 89% of these occur just once. About 2% of the sample goes to the ten largest clones. The CDR1 and CDR2 encoded by the germline V gene are SGDLS and YYNGEE. The CDR3 numbers 14 residues from cysteine through phenylalanine. The read is trimmed to its CDR3 DNA, 42 bases read in frame from base 1. Deletion took 3 bases off V and 1 base off J, with a span of 5 bases between the germline ends. With regard to this clone: Which antigen it targets is not known. No quality values exist for individual bases; no much larger clone is one base distant.

This receptor chain uses TRBV9 and TRBJ2-6, with no D gene named confidently. The source material was peripheral blood, sampled in the first trimester of pregnancy. The TCR comes from a female donor with multiple sclerosis, enrolled in a pregnancy study. The encoded CDR3 is CASSAQSGANVLTF. The DNA sequence is given as TGTGCCAGCAGCGCACAATCTGGGGCCAACGTCCTGACTTTC.